This entry concerns a single T cell receptor (beta chain). These data are taken from a study of response to subunit inactivated influenza vaccine. The CDR3 has 16 residues. The germline gives CDR1 MDHEN, CDR2 SYDVKM. V was pared by 5 bases and J by 0 bases, with 15 bases between. From the RT-PCR reads, TCRdb called clonotypes with MiXCR, one entry per CDR3 protein. The table has fewer than 600,000 distinct CDR3 sequences, roughly 7.6% seen once. Sequences were derived from PBMCs from blood, sampled 23 to 25 months after vaccination. This chain joins TRBV28 and TRBJ2-3; D could derive from TRBD1 or TRBD2 (5 bases each). This TCR derives from a man aged 50 to 75 who received an inactivated influenza vaccine. The CDR3 DNA sequence: TGTGCCAGCAGTGCCCCCGGGACGGGAAGCACAGATACGCAGTATTTT. Protein: CASSAPGTGSTDTQYF.